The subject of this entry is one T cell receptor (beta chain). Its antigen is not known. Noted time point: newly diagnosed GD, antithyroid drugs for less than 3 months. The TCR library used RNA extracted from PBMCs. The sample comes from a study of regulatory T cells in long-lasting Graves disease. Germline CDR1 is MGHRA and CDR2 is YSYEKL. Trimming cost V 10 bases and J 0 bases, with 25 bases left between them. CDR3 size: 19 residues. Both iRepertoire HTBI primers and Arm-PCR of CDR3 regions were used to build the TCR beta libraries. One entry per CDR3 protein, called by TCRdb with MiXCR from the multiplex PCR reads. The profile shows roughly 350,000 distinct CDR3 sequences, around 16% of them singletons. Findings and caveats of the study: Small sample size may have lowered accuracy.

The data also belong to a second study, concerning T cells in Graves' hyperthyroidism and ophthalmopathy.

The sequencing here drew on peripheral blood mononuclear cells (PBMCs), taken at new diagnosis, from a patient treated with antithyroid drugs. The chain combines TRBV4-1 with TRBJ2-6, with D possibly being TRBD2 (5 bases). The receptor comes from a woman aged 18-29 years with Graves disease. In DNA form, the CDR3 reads TGCGCCACCAGGCCTAAGCCGGGGTCTCCCGACTCTGGGGCCAACGTCCTGACTTTC. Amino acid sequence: CATRPKPGSPDSGANVLTF.